The clone carrying this T cell receptor (beta chain) was found a few times. What it recognizes is unknown. This specimen belongs to a study of T-cell memory formation after mild COVID-19. Study-wide points: Clones that contracted clustered mainly in CM and EM if CD4+ and in EMRA if CD8+.

The CDR3 length is 15 residues. Germline loops: CDR1 MGHRA, CDR2 YSYEKL. With 1 base removed from V and 0 bases from J, the gap between germline ends came to 8 bases. TCRdb called the 5' RACE reads again in MiXCR, with one record for every CDR3 protein. The profile shows 250,000 or so distinct CDR3 sequences, more than 8% of them singletons. Sequenced input: PBMCs or a T cell subset sorted from them (not recorded which). This TCR derives from a man between 18 and 29 years old who had mild COVID-19 (a few samples of this study predate the infection). Cell type and time point are not known. V gene TRBV4-1 combines with J gene TRBJ2-3; D remains unclear. CDR3 DNA sequence: TGCGCCAGCAGCCAAGTAATCGGAAGCACAGATACGCAGTATTTT. This sequence encodes CASSQVIGSTDTQYF.